The rows below give T cell receptor beta chains drawn from one sample of a study of cytotoxic CD8 clonotypes in ibrutinib-treated CLL. Data came from immunoSEQ multiplex PCR; TCRdb stores just in-frame clones and leaves some out. The repertoire holds about 80,000 clones, with roughly 80% as singletons. The specimen was PBMCs, collected after 12 months of ibrutinib treatment. The receptors come from a human donor with chronic lymphocytic leukemia. The CDR3 runs from the conserved cysteine through the conserved F or W. The D gene is left open where the match is weak. Rows may omit the clone size; those that give it use once, few, many or a size class.

clone size: .; J gene: TRBJ1-4; V gene: TRBV18; D gene: TRBD1; CDR3 protein: CASSPSGGFEKLFF; CDR3 DNA: TGTGCCAGCTCACCATCAGGGGGCTTTGAAAAACTGTTTTTT
clone size: once; J gene: TRBJ2-7; V gene: TRBV7-2; D gene: TRBD2; CDR3 protein: CASSAPGLAGAGEQYF; CDR3 DNA: TGTGCCAGCAGCGCACCGGGACTAGCGGGGGCGGGGGAGCAGTACTTC
clone size: .; J gene: TRBJ1-5; V gene: TRBV9; D gene: .; CDR3 protein: CASSVGGLGNQPQHF; CDR3 DNA: TGTGCCAGCAGCGTAGGAGGGCTTGGCAATCAGCCCCAGCATTTT
clone size: .; J gene: TRBJ1-6; V gene: TRBV18; D gene: TRBD1; CDR3 protein: CASSPIRQGESYNSPLHF; CDR3 DNA: TGTGCCAGCTCACCAATCAGGCAGGGGGAGTCCTATAATTCACCCCTCCACTTT
clone size: .; J gene: TRBJ1-2; V gene: TRBV4-1; D gene: .; CDR3 protein: CASSQDRNYGYTF; CDR3 DNA: TGCGCCAGCAGCCAAGATCGGAACTATGGCTACACCTTC
clone size: once; J gene: TRBJ2-5; V gene: TRBV2; D gene: TRBD1; CDR3 protein: CASSPPGQGRETQYF; CDR3 DNA: TGTGCCAGCAGCCCACCCGGACAGGGTCGAGAGACCCAGTACTTC
clone size: few; J gene: TRBJ1-2; V gene: TRBV28; D gene: .; CDR3 protein: CASGAGWSYGYTF; CDR3 DNA: TGTGCCAGCGGGGCAGGGTGGAGCTATGGCTACACCTTC
clone size: .; J gene: TRBJ2-3; V gene: TRBV18; D gene: .; CDR3 protein: CASSPPTSDTQYF; CDR3 DNA: TGTGCCAGCTCACCCCCGACATCCGATACGCAGTATTTT
clone size: .; J gene: TRBJ2-1; V gene: TRBV6-8; D gene: TRBD2; CDR3 protein: CASSDGGGGEQFF; CDR3 DNA: TGTGCCAGCAGCGACGGGGGGGGTGGTGAGCAGTTCTTC
clone size: .; J gene: TRBJ1-2; V gene: TRBV5-6; D gene: .; CDR3 protein: CASSRRPGGYGYTF; CDR3 DNA: TGTGCCAGCAGCCGCCGCCCCGGCGGCTATGGCTACACCTTC
clone size: once; J gene: TRBJ1-1; V gene: TRBV15; D gene: .; CDR3 protein: CATSRDQDWWGAFF; CDR3 DNA: TGTGCCACCAGCAGAGATCAGGATTGGTGGGGAGCTTTCTTT
clone size: .; J gene: TRBJ2-3; V gene: TRBV29-1; D gene: .; CDR3 protein: CSVGLGGDTQYF; CDR3 DNA: TGCAGCGTTGGGCTAGGGGGGGATACGCAGTATTTT
clone size: .; J gene: TRBJ2-7; V gene: TRBV7-9; D gene: .; CDR3 protein: CASSPVGREQYF; CDR3 DNA: TGTGCCAGCAGCCCGGTTGGGCGCGAGCAGTACTTC
clone size: .; J gene: TRBJ2-5; V gene: TRBV5-4; D gene: TRBD2; CDR3 protein: CASSPQSGGRGGETQYF; CDR3 DNA: TGTGCCAGCAGCCCCCAGTCGGGCGGGCGCGGGGGGGAGACCCAGTACTTC
clone size: .; J gene: TRBJ1-1; V gene: TRBV6-5; D gene: TRBD1; CDR3 protein: CASTRETGGGTEAFF; CDR3 DNA: TGTGCCAGCACCCGCGAGACAGGGGGGGGTACTGAAGCTTTCTTT
clone size: few; J gene: TRBJ2-2; V gene: TRBV28; D gene: .; CDR3 protein: CASSLRGGELFF; CDR3 DNA: TGTGCCAGCAGTTTAAGGGGCGGGGAGCTGTTTTTT
clone size: .; J gene: TRBJ2-7; V gene: TRBV7-3; D gene: .; CDR3 protein: CASSPRPGAYEQYF; CDR3 DNA: TGTGCCAGCAGCCCTAGGCCAGGGGCGTACGAGCAGTACTTC
clone size: .; J gene: TRBJ1-1; V gene: TRBV7-2; D gene: .; CDR3 protein: CASSLGLEGTEAFF; CDR3 DNA: TGTGCCAGCAGCTTAGGGTTGGAAGGCACTGAAGCTTTCTTT
clone size: .; J gene: TRBJ1-5; V gene: TRBV19; D gene: .; CDR3 protein: CASSIGWILNQPQHF; CDR3 DNA: TGTGCCAGTAGTATAGGCTGGATTCTCAATCAGCCCCAGCATTTT
clone size: few; J gene: TRBJ1-2; V gene: TRBV10-3; D gene: .; CDR3 protein: CAISESYGYTF; CDR3 DNA: TGTGCCATCAGTGAGTCCTATGGCTACACCTTC
clone size: .; J gene: TRBJ1-2; V gene: TRBV5-1; D gene: .; CDR3 protein: CASSLGPFLEDGYTF; CDR3 DNA: TGCGCCAGCAGCTTGGGGCCCTTTTTGGAGGATGGCTACACCTTC
clone size: few; J gene: TRBJ2-7; V gene: TRBV18; D gene: .; CDR3 protein: CASSQASRDDEQYF; CDR3 DNA: TGTGCCAGCTCACAGGCGAGCAGGGATGACGAGCAGTACTTC
clone size: .; J gene: TRBJ1-1; V gene: TRBV7-9; D gene: TRBD1; CDR3 protein: CASSKGALNTEAFF; CDR3 DNA: TGTGCCAGCAGCAAGGGGGCGCTGAACACTGAAGCTTTCTTT
clone size: .; J gene: TRBJ1-3; V gene: TRBV18; D gene: .; CDR3 protein: CASSPARASSGNTIYF; CDR3 DNA: TGTGCCAGCTCACCCGCCCGGGCGAGCTCTGGAAACACCATATATTTT
clone size: .; J gene: TRBJ1-2; V gene: TRBV11-3; D gene: .; CDR3 protein: CASSSQGAGYTF; CDR3 DNA: TGTGCCAGCAGCTCCCAGGGCGCCGGCTACACCTTC
clone size: .; J gene: TRBJ2-4; V gene: TRBV19; D gene: .; CDR3 protein: CASSIRTRGAKNIQYF; CDR3 DNA: TGTGCCAGTAGTATTCGAACACGGGGGGCCAAAAACATTCAGTACTTC
clone size: once; J gene: TRBJ2-7; V gene: TRBV7-3; D gene: .; CDR3 protein: CASSLTQAPSYEQYF; CDR3 DNA: TGTGCCAGCAGCTTAACACAGGCTCCCTCCTACGAGCAGTACTTC
clone size: .; J gene: TRBJ1-1; V gene: TRBV6-6; D gene: .; CDR3 protein: CASSYSGGTEAFF; CDR3 DNA: TGTGCCAGCAGTTACTCGGGGGGCACTGAAGCTTTCTTT
clone size: .; J gene: TRBJ2-2; V gene: TRBV7-3; D gene: .; CDR3 protein: CASSLAGWTGELFF; CDR3 DNA: TGTGCCAGCAGCTTAGCCGGCTGGACCGGGGAGCTGTTTTTT
clone size: .; J gene: TRBJ1-2; V gene: TRBV29-1; D gene: .; CDR3 protein: CNVETALYYGYTF; CDR3 DNA: TGCAACGTTGAAACAGCCCTCTACTATGGCTACACCTTC
clone size: .; J gene: TRBJ2-5; V gene: TRBV15; D gene: .; CDR3 protein: CATSPSRGEHQETQYF; CDR3 DNA: TGTGCCACCAGCCCTTCCAGGGGAGAGCACCAAGAGACCCAGTACTTC
clone size: .; J gene: TRBJ2-4; V gene: TRBV18; D gene: .; CDR3 protein: CASSFSAQAKNIQYF; CDR3 DNA: TGTGCCAGCTCATTCTCGGCACAGGCCAAAAACATTCAGTACTTC
clone size: .; J gene: TRBJ1-1; V gene: TRBV9; D gene: .; CDR3 protein: CASSVVGPQNTEAFF; CDR3 DNA: TGTGCCAGCAGCGTAGTCGGGCCGCAGAACACTGAAGCTTTCTTT
clone size: once; J gene: TRBJ2-7; V gene: TRBV5-1; D gene: TRBD1; CDR3 protein: CASGPTGSSSYEQYF; CDR3 DNA: TGCGCCAGCGGCCCGACAGGGTCTTCCTCCTACGAGCAGTACTTC
clone size: .; J gene: TRBJ1-2; V gene: TRBV28; D gene: .; CDR3 protein: CASSLGGGLYGYTF; CDR3 DNA: TGTGCCAGCAGTTTAGGGGGGGGCCTCTATGGCTACACCTTC
clone size: once; J gene: TRBJ2-2; V gene: TRBV7-2; D gene: .; CDR3 protein: CASSSAPAGLTGELFF; CDR3 DNA: TGTGCCAGCAGCTCGGCCCCGGCAGGGCTCACCGGGGAGCTGTTTTTT